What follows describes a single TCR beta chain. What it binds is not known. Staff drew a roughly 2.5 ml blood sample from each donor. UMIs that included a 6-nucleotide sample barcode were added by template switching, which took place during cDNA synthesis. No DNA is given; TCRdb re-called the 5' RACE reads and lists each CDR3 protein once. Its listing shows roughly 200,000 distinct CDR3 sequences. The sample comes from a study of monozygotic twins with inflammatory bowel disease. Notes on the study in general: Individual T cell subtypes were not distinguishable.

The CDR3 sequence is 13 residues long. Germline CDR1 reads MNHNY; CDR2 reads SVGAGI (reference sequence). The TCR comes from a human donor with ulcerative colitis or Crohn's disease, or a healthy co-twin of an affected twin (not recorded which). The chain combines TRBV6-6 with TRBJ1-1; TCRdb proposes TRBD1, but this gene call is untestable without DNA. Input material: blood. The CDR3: CASSWGLSTEAFF.